The rows below give T cell receptor beta chains drawn from one sample of a study of type 1 and type 2 diabetes patients. TCRdb processed the multiplex PCR reads anew with MiXCR; each CDR3 protein has one entry. The data hold around 300,000 distinct CDR3 sequences, with roughly 44% observed a single time. What was sequenced was peripheral blood mononuclear cells (PBMCs). Every receptor here comes from a man between 18 and 29 years old with type 2 diabetes. Each CDR3 is given with its conserved first and last residue. A D gene is named only where the DNA matches it firmly. Clone size, where shown, is once, few, many, or a class for clones that have expanded.

abundance	v_gene	d_gene	j_gene	CDR3nt	CDR3aa
-	TRBV19	-	TRBJ2-4	TGTGCCAGTAGTATTCCCACAAACATTCAGTACTTC	CASSIPTNIQYF
-	TRBV5-1	-	TRBJ1-4	TGCGCCAGCAGCCTCGCGTTGGGGGGGAGTGAAAAACTGTTTTTT	CASSLALGGSEKLFF
-	TRBV12-3/TRBV12-4	-	TRBJ1-5	TGCGCCAGCAGCCAAGAAGGGGTGGGTTATCAGCCCCAGCATTTT	CASSQEGVGYQPQHF
-	TRBV7-4	TRBD1	TRBJ2-7	TGTGCCAGCAGCTTCCGCCCGACAGGGTCCGAGCAGTACTTC	CASSFRPTGSEQYF
few	TRBV7-4	-	TRBJ1-2	TGTGCCAGCAGCTTAGAGGCGGGGCCGGGGGGGTATGGCTACACCTTC	CASSLEAGPGGYGYTF
-	TRBV19	TRBD1	TRBJ1-2	TGTGCCAGTAGTTGGGGGACAGGGTCACTTGTCTATGGCTACACCTTC	CASSWGTGSLVYGYTF
-	TRBV7-2	TRBD1	TRBJ1-6	TGTGCCAGCAGCTGGGTAGGGACAGGAGATTCACCCCTCCACTTT	CASSWVGTGDSPLHF
many	TRBV2	-	TRBJ1-5	TGTGCCAGCAGCGGTTCTAGCAATCAGCCCCAGCATTTT	CASSGSSNQPQHF
few	TRBV12-3/TRBV12-4	-	TRBJ1-2	TGTGCCAGCAAACCGGACAGATTTGGCTACACCTTC	CASKPDRFGYTF
-	TRBV6-5	TRBD2	TRBJ2-1	TGTGCCACCACTACTAGCGGAGGGGGCAATGAGCAGTTCTTC	CATTTSGGGNEQFF
-	TRBV19	TRBD1	TRBJ2-1	TGTGCCAGTAGTAGGTGGACAGGGGACTACTACAATGAGCAGTTCTTC	CASSRWTGDYYNEQFF
few	TRBV7-8	TRBD1	TRBJ1-4	TGTGCCAGCAGCTTAAGGGGACAGGGAATAGAAAAACTGTTTTTT	CASSLRGQGIEKLFF
once	TRBV13	-	TRBJ2-5	TGTGCCAGCAGCGGTTCGGTGTGGAACCAAGAGACCCAGTACTTC	CASSGSVWNQETQYF
-	TRBV4-1	-	TRBJ2-7	TGCGCCAGCAGCCAAACCGGGACCCAAACCTACGAGCAGTACTTC	CASSQTGTQTYEQYF
-	TRBV30	-	TRBJ1-1	TGTGCCAGTAACATTGGACGGGGAGGCACTGAAGCTTTCTTT	CASNIGRGGTEAFF
-	TRBV6-1	-	TRBJ1-1	TGTGCCAGCAGTGGGCCAGAAACTATGAACACTGAAGCTTTCTTT	CASSGPETMNTEAFF
-	TRBV15	TRBD1	TRBJ1-2	TGTGCCACCAGCAGAGATGAAGGGACAGGGGGTTATGGCTACACCTTC	CATSRDEGTGGYGYTF
-	TRBV7-6	-	TRBJ2-1	TGTGCCAGCAGCTCCCTCCCCTCGACAGTAAAGTCCTACAATGAGCAGTTCTTC	CASSSLPSTVKSYNEQFF
-	TRBV5-1	-	TRBJ2-1	TGCGCCAGCAGCGTGGGACAAGGGAACAATGAGCAGTTCTTC	CASSVGQGNNEQFF
-	TRBV7-8	-	TRBJ2-7	TGTGCCAGCAGCCCAACAGGGTCCCCCTACGAGCAGTACTTC	CASSPTGSPYEQYF
few	TRBV19	-	TRBJ2-5	TGTGCCACCCAGACCGGTCTGGGGGAGACCCAGTACTTC	CATQTGLGETQYF
-	TRBV30	TRBD1	TRBJ1-1	TGTGCCTGGAGACAGGGGACTGAAGCTTTCTTT	CAWRQGTEAFF
few	TRBV10-2	-	TRBJ2-1	TGCGCCAGCAGTACTTGGCGGGACCAAGGGGAAAGCTCCTACAATGAGCAGTTCTTC	CASSTWRDQGESSYNEQFF
-	TRBV6-1	TRBD1	TRBJ1-5	TGTGCCAGCGGGACAGTTAGCAATCAGCCCCAGCATTTT	CASGTVSNQPQHF
many	TRBV2	-	TRBJ2-7	TGTGCCAGCAGTGCGCTGGACTACGAGCAGTACTTC	CASSALDYEQYF
-	TRBV5-1	-	TRBJ1-6	TGCGCCAGCAGCTTGGGGGTGGGCAGGGAGAATTCACCCCTCCACTTT	CASSLGVGRENSPLHF
-	TRBV13	TRBD1	TRBJ2-7	TGTGCCAGCAGCTCGGTTCAGGGGGCAGGCCCCCGAAACGAGCAGTACTTC	CASSSVQGAGPRNEQYF
-	TRBV12-3/TRBV12-4	-	TRBJ1-6	TGTGCCAGCAGCTCTACAGGGCAGCTCTCACCCCTCCACTTT	CASSSTGQLSPLHF
few	TRBV5-1	TRBD1	TRBJ1-2	TGCGCCAGCAGACCCGAACAGGGGGAGGGCTATGGCTACACCTTC	CASRPEQGEGYGYTF
-	TRBV2	TRBD1	TRBJ2-3	TGTGCCAGCAGCTCCTGGGACAGTCCTAGCACAGATACGCAGTATTTT	CASSSWDSPSTDTQYF
-	TRBV28	-	TRBJ1-2	TGTGCCAGCGGGGAGTTACTCAGGGCCTATGGCTACACCTTC	CASGELLRAYGYTF
few	TRBV7-8	-	TRBJ2-3	TGTGCCAGCAGTTTGCGAACCGGGATGAGGTGGGGTACGCAGTATTTT	CASSLRTGMRWGTQYF
once	TRBV24-1	-	TRBJ2-1	TGTGCCACCTCCCGAGTTGGGCAGCCTAATGAGCAGTTCTTC	CATSRVGQPNEQFF
-	TRBV20-1	-	TRBJ2-1	TGCAGTGCTAGAGCGACGGGATACAATGAGCAGTTCTTC	CSARATGYNEQFF
-	TRBV20-1	-	TRBJ1-2	TGCAGTGCTAGACGCAGCACTAACTATGGCTACACCTTC	CSARRSTNYGYTF
-	TRBV2	-	TRBJ1-6	TGTGCCAGCAGTGAATACGGGACCCCTAATTCACCCCTCCACTTT	CASSEYGTPNSPLHF
-	TRBV2	-	TRBJ1-1	TGTGCCAGCATAACGGACGCTTCCATGAACACTGAAGCTTTCTTT	CASITDASMNTEAFF
-	TRBV20-1	TRBD2	TRBJ2-1	TGCAGTGCCCAAGCGGGGAAGGGACCGGGGCGGTACAATGAGCAGTTCTTC	CSAQAGKGPGRYNEQFF
-	TRBV5-1	-	TRBJ2-3	TGCGCCAGCAGCTTGGCAGGGCAGAAAGATACGCAGTATTTT	CASSLAGQKDTQYF
few	TRBV7-8	-	TRBJ1-4	TGTGCCAGCAGCTTTAGGGGGGAAAAACTGTTTTTT	CASSFRGEKLFF
-	TRBV6-5	-	TRBJ1-1	TGTGCCAGCACCCGGATCGGGGGTCTGGCTTTCTTT	CASTRIGGLAFF
few	TRBV2	TRBD1	TRBJ1-6	TGTGCCAGCATGGGACAGGGCAATTCACCCCTCCACTTT	CASMGQGNSPLHF
few	TRBV9	TRBD1	TRBJ2-1	TGTGCCAGCAGCGTAGGGACAGGGGTCCATGAGCAGTTCTTC	CASSVGTGVHEQFF
-	TRBV2	-	TRBJ2-3	TGTGCCAGCAGTTTCACTTACACAGATACGCAGTATTTT	CASSFTYTDTQYF
-	TRBV7-2	-	TRBJ2-1	TGTGCCAGCAGCCGTCCGATGACAGGTCATGAGCAGTTCTTC	CASSRPMTGHEQFF
-	TRBV15	TRBD2	TRBJ2-5	TGTGCCACCAGCAGTCACAGGACTAGCCTCCAAGAGACCCAGTACTTC	CATSSHRTSLQETQYF
many	TRBV25-1	-	TRBJ1-1	TGTGCCAGCAGTGATGGGTTGGGGAACACTGAAGCTTTCTTT	CASSDGLGNTEAFF
few	TRBV24-1	TRBD1	TRBJ2-1	TGTGCCACCAGTGACTCCCGGACAGGGGACAATGAGCAGTTCTTC	CATSDSRTGDNEQFF
-	TRBV7-3	-	TRBJ1-1	TGTGCCAGCAGCTTACGGGCAGGAGAAGCTTTCTTT	CASSLRAGEAFF
-	TRBV5-1	-	TRBJ2-3	TGCGCCAGCAGCTCGAGGGGGGAGAGCACAGATACGCAGTATTTT	CASSSRGESTDTQYF
few	TRBV30	-	TRBJ2-1	TGTGCCTGGACCGGGGGAACGCTGTTCTTC	CAWTGGTLFF
-	TRBV6-5	-	TRBJ1-1	TGTGCCAGCAGTTATCGGGCAAGGGGATCCTTCCCACCGGAAAACACTGAAGCTTTCTTT	CASSYRARGSFPPENTEAFF
-	TRBV6-5	-	TRBJ2-7	TGTGCCAGCAGTTACGGGCGGGACTACGAGCAGTACTTC	CASSYGRDYEQYF